The 30 T cell receptor beta chains reported below all come from one sample, sequenced in a study of T-cell reconstitution after alpha-beta-depleted transplantation in children. TCRbeta library preparation incorporated unique molecular identifiers. TCRdb processed the PCR reads anew with MiXCR; each CDR3 protein has one entry. The data hold about 1,000,000 distinct CDR3 sequences, with under 30% observed a single time. The material was PBMCs, mostly from graft donor cells, obtained 360 days after TCRalphabeta/CD19-depleted stem cell transplant. These receptors all stem from a boy under two years old who had a stem cell transplant for SCID, so the T cells may come from the graft donor.

The genes are TRBV4-1 and TRBJ2-1; the D gene is possibly TRBD1 (6 bases). Trimming pared 1 base from V and 2 bases from J, leaving 9 bases between. Germline assignment: CDR1 MGHRA and CDR2 YSYEKL. This CDR3 region has 15 residues. CDR3 loop: CASSQAPGAYNEQFF. The CDR3, as DNA: TGCGCCAGCAGCCAAGCCCCAGGGGCCTACAATGAGCAGTTCTTC.

This sequence joins TRBV15 and TRBJ1-4; weak D call: TRBD1 (5 bases). Per the germline V gene, CDR1 is LNHNV and CDR2 is YYDKDF (reference sequence). The V and J ends lost 5 bases and 0 bases respectively, with 13 bases between them. The CDR3 spans 16 residues. CDR3 in amino acids: CATSVSLTATNEKLFF. CDR3 coding DNA: TGTGCCACCAGCGTTTCCCTGACAGCAACTAATGAAAAACTGTTTTTT.

V usage is TRBV19 and J usage is TRBJ1-1, with D unclear. V dropped 5 bases and J dropped 0 bases, with 10 bases sitting between them. The CDR3 loop spans 14 amino acids. The V gene's germline CDR1 is LNHDA and CDR2 SQIVND (reference sequence). The CDR3 nucleotides read TGTGCCAGTAGTCGGAAAGCAGTGAACACTGAAGCTTTCTTT. Encoded protein: CASSRKAVNTEAFF.

This chain uses TRBV5-1 with TRBJ1-1; no firm D call. The CDR3 is made up of 14 amino acids. Deletions cut 4 bases from V and 0 bases from J, with 10 bases between. Germline-derived CDR1 and CDR2 are SGHRS and YFSETQ. The DNA for the CDR3 is TGCGCCAGCAGCCCCATTGACCTGAACACTGAAGCTTTCTTT. As protein: CASSPIDLNTEAFF.

The rearrangement uses TRBV5-1 and TRBJ2-2; D ambiguous. The CDR3 totals 17 residues. Per germline, CDR1 SGHRS and CDR2 YFSETQ. V was shortened by 0 bases and J by 0 bases, with 12 bases between the two germline ends. The CDR3 DNA is TGCGCCAGCAGCTTGGCGTTCGGAGAAGCGAACACCGGGGAGCTGTTTTTT. Translating gives CASSLAFGEANTGELFF.

This clonotype was seen only a few times. The chain's CDR3 is CASSGTSPLETQYF. In nucleotides, the CDR3 is TGCGCCAGCTCCGGGACTAGCCCCTTGGAGACCCAGTACTTC. This chain joins TRBV5-1 and TRBJ2-5; 9 bases match TRBD2. CDR3 size: 14 residues. CDR1 SGHRS and CDR2 YFSETQ come from the germline V gene. The V segment lost 7 bases and the J segment 5 bases; nucleotides outside the gene matches: 9.

This clonotype occurred once. This sequence joins TRBV18 and TRBJ2-5, with 11 bases lining up with TRBD1. This CDR3 spans 18 amino acids. V was pared by 2 bases and J by 5 bases, with 13 bases of the junction left unmatched. From germline, CDR1 is KGHSH and CDR2 LQKENI. The CDR3 is CASSPIYPGTGGLETQYF. DNA for the CDR3: TGTGCCAGCTCACCAATATACCCCGGGACAGGGGGTTTGGAGACCCAGTACTTC.

This sequence joins TRBV5-1 and TRBJ2-3; D unresolved. Deletions cut 0 bases from V and 1 base from J, with 9 bases between. Germline assignment: CDR1 SGHRS and CDR2 YFSETQ. This CDR3 is built from 15 residues. The CDR3 region is CASSLAIGGTDTQYF. The DNA of the CDR3 is TGCGCCAGCAGCTTGGCTATTGGGGGCACAGATACGCAGTATTTT.

This clonotype was counted between two and nine times. J is TRBJ2-3 and V is TRBV4-3; 12 bases map to TRBD2. The CDR3 totals 16 residues. V lost 4 bases, J lost 4 bases, and 6 bases stayed unmatched. Per the germline V gene, CDR1 is LGHNA and CDR2 is YSLEER. CDR3 in DNA: TGCGCCAGCAGCCCCCTAGCGGGGGGGCAAGCAGATACGCAGTATTTT. Protein: CASSPLAGGQADTQYF.

This clonotype showed up just a few times. The chain is built from TRBV20-1 and TRBJ1-1, with TRBD1 identical over 7 bases. Unmatched junction bases numbered 4, after V lost 0 bases and J lost 0 bases. The germline CDR1 and CDR2 sequences are DFQATT and SNEGSKA (reference sequence). This CDR3 is 15 amino acids long. CDR3 protein: CSARDRGNMNTEAFF. The CDR3 DNA reads as TGCAGTGCTAGAGACAGGGGGAACATGAACACTGAAGCTTTCTTT.

This clonotype has more than one count but fewer than ten. The genes are TRBV4-3 and TRBJ2-7; possibly TRBD2 for D (6 bases). V gave up 1 base and J gave up 5 bases, with 15 bases separating them. Germline assignment: CDR1 LGHNA and CDR2 YSLEER. The CDR3 is made up of 15 amino acids. The CDR3 loop is CASSQGGVWGHEQYF. The DNA for the CDR3 is TGCGCCAGCAGCCAAGGGGGGGTCTGGGGTCACGAGCAGTACTTC.

This clonotype has a handful of counts. CDR3 region: CASSQDGEGLNTGELFF. In nucleotides, the CDR3 is TGTGCCAGCAGCCAAGACGGGGAGGGCCTCAACACCGGGGAGCTGTTTTTT. The rearrangement links TRBV3-1 to TRBJ2-2, with 7 bases identical to TRBD2. The germline V gene encodes CDR1 LGHDT and CDR2 YNNKEL (reference sequence). The junction had 6 bases not matched to a gene; V was cut back by 0 bases and J by 2 bases. This CDR3 has 17 residues.

This clonotype has just one count. The chain couples TRBV18 to TRBJ2-1; 9 nucleotides line up with TRBD1. The junction had 7 bases not matched to a gene; V was cut back by 2 bases and J by 8 bases. CDR1 KGHSH and CDR2 LQKENI come from the germline V gene. This CDR3 is 15 amino acids long. The CDR3 reads CASSPTGQGRDEQFF. DNA of the CDR3: TGTGCCAGCTCACCAACAGGACAGGGGAGGGATGAGCAGTTCTTC.

A few counts support this clonotype. The chain carries TRBV24-1 and TRBJ2-2; D not resolved. This CDR3 comprises 15 residues. Trimming left V 1 base short and J 2 bases short, with 7 bases between. Germline CDR1 is KGHDR and CDR2 is SFDVKD. The CDR3 spells CATSDFGRNTGELFF. CDR3 sequence (DNA): TGTGCCACCAGTGATTTTGGCCGCAACACCGGGGAGCTGTTTTTT.

The sample holds a few counts of this clonotype. The chain combines TRBV5-1 with TRBJ1-1, with a weak D call TRBD1 (5 bases). Germline loops: CDR1 SGHRS, CDR2 YFSETQ. This CDR3 contains 15 residues. Trimming took 3 bases from V and 5 from J, leaving 17 bases between them. CDR3 in amino acids: CASSYDGAGRTEAFF. The CDR3 nucleotides are TGCGCCAGCAGCTACGATGGGGCAGGGCGGACTGAAGCTTTCTTT.

There are a few counts of this clonotype. This chain connects TRBV5-1 to TRBJ2-1; the D gene is possibly TRBD1 (6 bases). The CDR3 is 14 amino acids. Germline V gene sequence: CDR1 SGHRS, CDR2 YFSETQ. V shed 4 bases and J shed 10 bases, with 18 bases lying between them. CDR3 coding DNA: TGCGCCAGCAGCCTGGACAGCGGCACGGGGGAGCAGTTCTTC. Translation: CASSLDSGTGEQFF.

This clonotype was seen a handful of times. The DNA for the CDR3 is TGTGCCAGCAGCTTAGTCAGGGTGACTAGCGGGGGGGCGAGGAATGAGCAGTTCTTC. Its protein product is CASSLVRVTSGGARNEQFF. This sequence joins TRBV11-2 and TRBJ2-1; 14 nucleotides align to TRBD2. Looked up from germline, CDR1 is SGHAT and CDR2 is FQNNGV. CDR3 size: 19 residues. With V trimmed by 1 base and J by 7 bases, 12 bases remained unmatched.

This clonotype was seen a few times. The gene calls are TRBV5-1 and TRBJ2-5, with 8 bases lining up with TRBD2. V shed 2 bases and J 2 bases; nucleotides not matched to a gene: 8. The CDR3 covers 16 residues. Germline CDR1 SGHRS, CDR2 YFSETQ. In nucleotides, the CDR3 is TGCGCCAGCAGCTTTAGCGGGGCAGTTACACAAGAGACCCAGTACTTC. It specifies CASSFSGAVTQETQYF.

The rearrangement links TRBV20-1 to TRBJ2-4; D might be TRBD2 (5 bases). The CDR3 is 17 residues long. V was pared by 4 bases and J by 8 bases, with 27 bases between. The germline V gene encodes CDR1 DFQATT and CDR2 SNEGSKA (reference sequence). The CDR3 nucleotides are TGCAGTGCTACTAAGGCGCATTTTTCGGGGATTCTAGACATTCAGTACTTC. Translated: CSATKAHFSGILDIQYF.

This clonotype occurred a few times. This chain joins TRBV24-1 and TRBJ2-2, with 9 bases matching TRBD1. The germline gives CDR1 KGHDR, CDR2 SFDVKD. The CDR3 runs 18 residues. The ends lost 2 bases at V and 4 bases at J; junction bases unmatched: 10. The CDR3 region is CATSDSGTGSRGTGELFF. For the CDR3, the DNA is TGTGCCACCAGTGATTCTGGGACAGGGTCCCGGGGCACCGGGGAGCTGTTTTTT.

The rearrangement joins TRBV28 to TRBJ2-5, with D tentatively TRBD2 (5 bases). CDR1 is MDHEN and CDR2 is SYDVKM in the germline V gene. The CDR3 has 14 amino acids. V was pared by 5 bases and J by 5 bases, with 15 bases between. This CDR3 is CASSRPKRSETQYF. The CDR3 bases are TGTGCCAGCAGTCGCCCTAAGCGGTCTGAGACCCAGTACTTC.

This clonotype was seen only a few times. The chain uses TRBV7-3 and TRBJ2-1, with TRBD2 matching 12 bases. Unmatched junction bases numbered 8, after V lost 4 bases and J lost 4 bases. The germline V gene has CDR1 SGHTA and CDR2 FQGTGA. The CDR3 loop spans 17 amino acids. CDR3 loop: CASSWVRTSGIYNEQFF. The CDR3 coding sequence is TGTGCCAGCAGCTGGGTCCGGACTAGCGGGATATACAATGAGCAGTTCTTC.

This clonotype turned up a few times. The chain has TRBV20-1 and TRBJ2-2; no clear D. The CDR3 has 13 residues. V was trimmed by 2 bases and J by 7 bases, leaving 11 bases between them. Germline V gene lookup returns CDR1 DFQATT and CDR2 SNEGSKA (reference sequence). The CDR3 DNA reads as TGCAGTGCTAGATCGGGTTACGTCGGGGAGCTGTTTTTT. It yields the protein CSARSGYVGELFF.

This chain's CDR3 is CASTLGRHYNEQFF. CDR3 DNA sequence: TGTGCCAGCACTTTGGGACGGCACTACAATGAGCAGTTCTTC. The chain uses TRBV12-3 or TRBV12-4 and TRBJ2-1; D is possibly TRBD1 or TRBD2 (5 bases each). Trimming cost V 7 bases and J 3 bases, with 13 bases left between them. The CDR3 is 14 amino acids.

This clonotype occurred a few times. V usage is TRBV18 and J usage is TRBJ2-1, with a possible D match to TRBD1 (6 bases). V lost 4 bases, J lost 5 bases, and 12 bases lay in between. In germline, CDR1 is KGHSH, CDR2 LQKENI. The CDR3 extends over 14 amino acids. This CDR3 reads CASSQAQGHNEQFF. DNA of the CDR3: TGTGCCAGCTCACAAGCACAGGGTCACAATGAGCAGTTCTTC.

In its sample, this clonotype was seen a few times. V is TRBV7-9 and J is TRBJ2-3; possibly TRBD1 for D (6 bases). Trimming shortened V by 4 bases and J by 4 bases, and 9 bases separated the two germline ends. Germline CDR1 is SEHNR and CDR2 is FQNEAQ (reference sequence). This CDR3 spans 13 amino acids. In DNA form, the CDR3 reads TGTGCCAGCAGCTACGGACAGCCAGATACGCAGTATTTT. Translated: CASSYGQPDTQYF.

This rearrangement joins TRBV3-1 to TRBJ2-7; either TRBD1 or TRBD2 may fit D (5 bases each). CDR3 size: 15 residues. V was trimmed by 6 bases and J by 2 bases, leaving 17 bases between them. CDR1 and CDR2 from the germline V gene are LGHDT and YNNKEL (reference sequence). The CDR3 nucleotides are TGTGCCAGCAGGTACTCGGGGACGTCTGCCTACGAGCAGTACTTC. Residues: CASRYSGTSAYEQYF.

Only a few counts were recorded for this clonotype. The CDR3 region is CASSLGLSFDTQYF. DNA of the CDR3: TGCGCCAGCAGCTTGGGACTGTCCTTTGATACGCAGTATTTT. The rearrangement uses TRBV5-1 and TRBJ2-3; D gene uncertain. The CDR3 loop spans 14 amino acids. Germline V gives CDR1 SGHRS, CDR2 YFSETQ. The ends were cut back, 0 bases at V and 6 bases at J, with 11 bases in the middle.

The chain couples TRBV12-3 or TRBV12-4 to TRBJ1-1; no reliable D call. CDR3 length equals 17 residues. V was clipped by 4 bases and J by 3 bases, with 21 bases between them. The CDR3 sequence: CASSSIKPVRKYTEAFF. CDR3 sequence (DNA): TGTGCCAGCAGTTCAATCAAGCCTGTCCGGAAGTACACTGAAGCTTTCTTT.

This clonotype was recorded a few times. V usage is TRBV6-5 and J usage is TRBJ1-1, with D unresolved. CDR1 and CDR2 from the germline V gene are MNHEY and SVGAGI. With 7 bases removed from V and 5 bases from J, the gap between germline ends came to 5 bases. This CDR3 comprises 10 residues. In nucleotides, the CDR3 is TGTGCCAGCAACCGGACTGAAGCTTTCTTT. Its translation: CASNRTEAFF.